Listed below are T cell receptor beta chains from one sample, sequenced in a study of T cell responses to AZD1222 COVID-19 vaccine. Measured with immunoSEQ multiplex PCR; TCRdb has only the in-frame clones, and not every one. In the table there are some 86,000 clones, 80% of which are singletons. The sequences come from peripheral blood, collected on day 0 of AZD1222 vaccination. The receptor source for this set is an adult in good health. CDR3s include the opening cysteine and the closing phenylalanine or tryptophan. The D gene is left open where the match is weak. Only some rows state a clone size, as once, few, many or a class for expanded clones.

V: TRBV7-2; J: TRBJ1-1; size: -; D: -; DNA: TGTGCCAGCAGCTTAGGGATAATGAACACTGAAGCTTTCTTT; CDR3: CASSLGIMNTEAFF
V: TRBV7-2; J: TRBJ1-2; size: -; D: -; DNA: TGTGCCAGCAGCTTTCAGGCTAACTATGGCTACACCTTC; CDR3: CASSFQANYGYTF
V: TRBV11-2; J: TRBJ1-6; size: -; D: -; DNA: TGTGCCAGCAGCCTCCGGGGGGCAGAGAATTCACCCCTCCACTTT; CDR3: CASSLRGAENSPLHF
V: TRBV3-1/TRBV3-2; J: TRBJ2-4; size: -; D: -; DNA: TGTGCCAGCAGCTCTGTGGGCAGGATTCAGTACTTC; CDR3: CASSSVGRIQYF
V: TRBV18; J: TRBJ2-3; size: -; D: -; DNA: TGTGCCAGCTCACCAAAAGTTGTCCAATCGGGGCAAGATACGCAGTATTTT; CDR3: CASSPKVVQSGQDTQYF
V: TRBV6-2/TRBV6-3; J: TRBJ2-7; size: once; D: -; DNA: TGTGCCAGCAGTTACCCCGGGGTACTTCCCTACGAGCAGTACTTC; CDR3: CASSYPGVLPYEQYF
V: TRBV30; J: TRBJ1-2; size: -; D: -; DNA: TGTGCCTGGAGTATGGATGGGGGGTTGTCGACTGGCTACACCTTC; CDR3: CAWSMDGGLSTGYTF
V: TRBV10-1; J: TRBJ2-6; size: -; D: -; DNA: TGCGCCAGCAGTGCCCAGGGCTCTGGGGCCAACGTCCTGACTTTC; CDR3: CASSAQGSGANVLTF
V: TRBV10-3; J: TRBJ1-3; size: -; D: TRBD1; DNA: TGTGCCATCAGTCAGGGGGACAGGGGCAATGGAAACACCATATATTTT; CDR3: CAISQGDRGNGNTIYF
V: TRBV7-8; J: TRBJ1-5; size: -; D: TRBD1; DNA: TGTGCCAGCAGCCCAGGAAGGGGGACAGGGGGCAATCAGCCCCAGCATTTT; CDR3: CASSPGRGTGGNQPQHF
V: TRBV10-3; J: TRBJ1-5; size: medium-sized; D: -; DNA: TGTGCCATCAGTGAGCCGGGGGCCGGGGTAGGTCAGCCCCAGCATTTT; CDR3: CAISEPGAGVGQPQHF
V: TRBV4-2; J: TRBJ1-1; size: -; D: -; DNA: TGTGCCAGCAGCCGAGAAGAAAGCCAGGGGATCACTGAAGCTTTCTTT; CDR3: CASSREESQGITEAFF
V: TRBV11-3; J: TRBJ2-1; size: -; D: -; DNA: TGTGCCAGCAGCTTAGAAGGGGCGGGCTTCTACAATGAGCAGTTCTTC; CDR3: CASSLEGAGFYNEQFF
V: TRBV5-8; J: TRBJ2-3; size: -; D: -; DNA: TGTGCCACCGTGGGGGGGCGCCGCACAGATACGCAGTATTTT; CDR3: CATVGGRRTDTQYF